The rows below give T cell receptor beta chains drawn from one sample of a study of T cell responses to AZD1222 COVID-19 vaccine. The table came from immunoSEQ multiplex PCR; TCRdb's copy has only in-frame clones and leaves some out. The sample gives 150,000 to 200,000 clones, almost 90% of which show up once; approximately 10% is in the top ten. Sequencing used peripheral blood, obtained 28 days after the second AZD1222 dose. These receptors came from an adult who received the AZD1222 COVID-19 vaccine. CDR3s include the opening cysteine and the closing phenylalanine or tryptophan. D genes are given only for firm matches. Only part of the rows carry a size: once, few, many, or a class if the clone is expanded.

>TRBJ1-1|NA|TRBV11-1|NA
TGTGCCAGCAGCGCCTTGCCGGGCATGGACACTGAAGCTTTCTTT
CASSALPGMDTEAFF
>TRBJ1-1|NA|TRBV19|NA
TGTGCCAGTAATAACAGACACAAACCTGAAGCTTTCTTT
CASNNRHKPEAFF
>TRBJ2-3|NA|TRBV28|NA
TGTGCCAGCAGTTTAAATAAGGGAGGACGGGGGACGGCGACAGATACGCAGTATTTT
CASSLNKGGRGTATDTQYF
>TRBJ2-5|NA|TRBV19|NA
TGTGCCAGTAGTGACCCCCGGGGGGCTAGTGAGACCCAGTACTTC
CASSDPRGASETQYF
>TRBJ2-7|NA|TRBV3-1/TRBV3-2|TRBD2
TGTGCCAGCAGCCAAGATGGAAATGGACTAGCGGGGGGACCCTACGAGCAGTACTTC
CASSQDGNGLAGGPYEQYF
>TRBJ2-3|NA|TRBV19|TRBD1
TGTGCCAGTACCTCGGGACAGACCACAGATACGCAGTATTTT
CASTSGQTTDTQYF
>TRBJ2-1|NA|TRBV11-2|NA
TGTGCCAGCAGCTTAGGATCCGGGGTCCACAATGAGCAGTTCTTC
CASSLGSGVHNEQFF
>TRBJ2-7|few|TRBV27|NA
TGTGCCAGCAGTTTAGGACCACTAGCCTACGAGCAGTACTTC
CASSLGPLAYEQYF
>TRBJ1-2|once|TRBV12-3/TRBV12-4|NA
TGTGCCAGCAGTAGGGTGGACTATGGCTACACCTTC
CASSRVDYGYTF
>TRBJ2-3|NA|TRBV2|TRBD2
TGTGCCAGCAGTGAGACTAGCGGGGTCGGAACAGATACGCAGTATTTT
CASSETSGVGTDTQYF
>TRBJ1-4|NA|TRBV6-5|NA
TGTGCCAGCAGTTACGGCGAGGCAGTGGGGGAAAAACTGTTTTTT
CASSYGEAVGEKLFF
>TRBJ1-5|NA|TRBV30|NA
TGTGCCTGGAGTGTAGGCACCTTCAATCAGCCCCAGCATTTT
CAWSVGTFNQPQHF
>TRBJ1-3|NA|TRBV7-2|TRBD1
TGTGCCAGCAGCTTACGGACAGGGATTGGTGGAAACACCATATATTTT
CASSLRTGIGGNTIYF
>TRBJ1-2|NA|TRBV5-5|TRBD1
TGTGCCAGCAGCCCGGGACAGGGTTACTATGGCTACACCTTC
CASSPGQGYYGYTF
>TRBJ2-2|NA|TRBV4-2|TRBD1
TGTGCCAGCAGCCGAGCGACAGGGGGCATCACCGGGGAGCTGTTTTTT
CASSRATGGITGELFF